This T cell receptor (beta chain) was recovered during a study of T-cell reconstitution after alpha-beta-depleted transplantation in children (dated by TCRdb to the mid-2010s). For the study in its entirety: Using TCR repertoire profiling, the study followed T-cell immune reconstitution in a quantitative way in children after TCRalphabeta/CD19-depleted allogeneic hematopoietic cell transplantation.

This clonotype was recorded a few times. Its antigen specificity is not known. Nothing much larger sits one base from this clone, and base qualities are not available. The germline V gene encodes CDR1 KGHSH and CDR2 LQKENI. V gives up 2 bases and J gives up 7 bases, and the segment between their germline ends measures 15 bases. The CDR3 goes from the cysteine to the phenylalanine over 15 residues. Only the CDR3 part of the read is kept: 45 bases, read in frame from the first base. Receptors were amplified or captured by PCR. Data came from an Illumina HiSeq 2500. TCR libraries were prepared with molecular barcoding, using unique molecular identifiers to normalize TCRbeta repertoire quantification. Clones were called with MiXCR by TCRdb after fastp trimmed the public reads at Q25, and only in-frame beta chains were retained. One record per CDR3 amino acid sequence lists the most common genes and DNA. A total of some 500,000 distinct CDR3 sequences appear in this sample, roughly 33% of them only once. The ten most abundant clones make up approximately 2.3% of the sample.

The sequence links TRBV18 to TRBJ2-1; the D gene identity is not certain. The sequence derives from a human donor who donated a stem cell graft to a child with aplastic anemia. Sequences were derived from PBMCs from the stem cell graft donor, sampled from the stem cell graft. DNA sequence: TGTGCCAGCTCACCAGCAGCCAGCTTTGTGAATGAGCAGTTCTTC. The translation is CASSPAASFVNEQFF. Here the CDR3 is joined to the reference TRBV18 and TRBJ2-1 genes, and the full variable domain is: NAGVMQNPRHLVRRRGQEARLRCSPMKGHSHVYWYRQLPEEGLKFMVYLQKENIIDESGMPKERFSAEFPKEGPSILRIQQVVRGDSAAYFCASSPAASFVNEQFFGPGTRLTVL.